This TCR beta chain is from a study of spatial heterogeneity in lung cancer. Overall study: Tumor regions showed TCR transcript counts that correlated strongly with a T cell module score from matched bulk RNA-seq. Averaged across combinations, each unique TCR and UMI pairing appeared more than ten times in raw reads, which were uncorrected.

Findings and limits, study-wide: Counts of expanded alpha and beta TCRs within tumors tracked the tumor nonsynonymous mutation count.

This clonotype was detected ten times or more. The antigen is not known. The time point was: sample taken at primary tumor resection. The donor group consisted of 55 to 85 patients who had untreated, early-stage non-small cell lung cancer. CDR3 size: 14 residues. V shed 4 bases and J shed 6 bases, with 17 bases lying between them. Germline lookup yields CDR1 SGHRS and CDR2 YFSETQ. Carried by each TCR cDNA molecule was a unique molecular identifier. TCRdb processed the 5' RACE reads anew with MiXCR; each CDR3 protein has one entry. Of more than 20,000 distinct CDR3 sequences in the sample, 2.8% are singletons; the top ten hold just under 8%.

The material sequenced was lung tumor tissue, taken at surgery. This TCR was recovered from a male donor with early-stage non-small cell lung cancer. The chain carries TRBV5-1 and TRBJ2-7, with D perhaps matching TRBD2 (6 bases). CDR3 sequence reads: CASSIGGARGEQYF. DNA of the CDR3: TGCGCCAGCAGCATTGGCGGGGCGCGGGGCGAGCAGTACTTC.